The 17 T cell receptor beta chains below all came from one sample that was sequenced in a study of blood T cell repertoires in COVID-19. TCRdb keeps only in-frame clones here, not all; method: immunoSEQ multiplex PCR. The data hold under 200,000 clones, with approximately 81% observed a single time. Sequences were obtained from peripheral blood. Receptors originate from a man between 18 and 29 years old with active or convalescent COVID-19.

The CDR3 DNA reads as TGTGCCAGCAGCCCCGAACTAGCGTTCCATGAGCAGTTCTTC. Amino acids: CASSPELAFHEQFF. The chain uses TRBV6-4 and TRBJ2-1; TRBD2 agrees at 7 bases. This CDR3 spans 14 amino acids. CDR1 and CDR2 (germline): MRHNA, SNTAGT. Trimming at V came to 6 bases and at J to 8 bases, leaving 10 bases not matched to a gene.

On this clone itself: This sample also contains other DNA sequences that code for the same CDR3. The chain uses TRBV18 and TRBJ1-2; the match to TRBD1 covers 8 bases. Germline-derived CDR1 and CDR2 are KGHSH and LQKENI. Germline trimming cut 3 bases from V and 3 bases from J; bases unmatched to any gene: 0. This CDR3 has 13 residues. This chain's CDR3 is CASSPDRDYGYTF. CDR3 in DNA: TGTGCCAGCTCACCGGACAGGGACTATGGCTACACCTTC.

The gene calls are TRBV14 and TRBJ2-5; no reliable D call. V lost 4 bases, J lost 4 bases, and 10 bases lay in between. CDR3 length equals 13 residues. Germline CDR1 is SGHDN and CDR2 is FVKESK. CDR3 in amino acids: CASSLTNGETQYF. In nucleotides, the CDR3 is TGTGCCAGCAGCCTTACGAACGGAGAGACCCAGTACTTC.

V usage is TRBV9 and J usage is TRBJ2-2, with 7 positions matching TRBD2. V shed 0 bases and J 3 bases; nucleotides not matched to a gene: 5. This CDR3 spans 16 amino acids. The V gene's germline CDR1 is SGDLS and CDR2 YYNGEE. As DNA, the CDR3 is TGTGCCAGCAGCGTAGGGCTAGCGGATGACACCGGGGAGCTGTTTTTT. It is translated as CASSVGLADDTGELFF.

The chain links TRBV4-2 to TRBJ1-4; unclear D gene. V was clipped by 0 bases and J by 1 base, with 15 bases between them. CDR1 is LGHNA and CDR2 is YNFKEQ in the germline V gene. This CDR3 is built from 18 residues. CDR3 loop: CASSQDTNSGVTNEKLFF. The CDR3 region has the DNA TGTGCCAGCAGCCAAGACACCAATTCAGGTGTAACTAATGAAAAACTGTTTTTT.

The chain combines TRBV11-3 with TRBJ2-1; D is perhaps TRBD1 (5 bases). The germline V gene has CDR1 SGHNT and CDR2 YENEEA. Trimming removed 0 bases from V and 7 bases from J, with 13 bases in between. This CDR3 is 15 amino acids long. CDR3 in amino acids: CASSLDRMKGNEQFF. The CDR3 DNA follows: TGTGCCAGCAGCTTAGATCGGATGAAGGGGAATGAGCAGTTCTTC.

This rearrangement joins TRBV11-2 to TRBJ1-3; 7 positions agree with TRBD1. The CDR3 is 16 amino acids. Germline V lookup: CDR1 SGHAT, CDR2 FQNNGV. J was trimmed by 4 bases and V by 5 bases; bases with no gene match: 11. DNA for the CDR3: TGTGCCAGCAGCGAAAGGACAGACAGGGTCGGAAACACCATATATTTT. Its protein is CASSERTDRVGNTIYF.

The chain couples TRBV7-2 to TRBJ2-3, with D possibly matching TRBD2 (7 bases). The V and J ends lost 5 bases and 2 bases respectively, with 23 bases between them. This CDR3 is built from 18 residues. CDR1 and CDR2 (germline): SGHTA, FQGNSA. The DNA for the CDR3 is TGTGCCAGCAGCGTAATGGGCCCGGGGGGCCTGGCCACAGATACGCAGTATTTT. Its translation is CASSVMGPGGLATDTQYF. The full variable domain, its missing parts supplied by reference TRBV7-2 and TRBJ2-3, is GAGVSQSPSNKVTEKGKDVELRCDPISGHTALYWYRQSLGQGLEFLIYFQGNSAPDKSGLPSDRFSAERTGGSVSTLTIQRTQQEDSAVYLCASSVMGPGGLATDTQYFGPGTRLTVL.

The CDR3: CASSNPDRGHYGYTF. The CDR3, as DNA: TGTGCCAGCAGCAACCCCGACAGGGGGCACTATGGCTACACCTTC. The gene calls are TRBV7-9 and TRBJ1-2; 10 bases match TRBD1. The CDR3 spans 15 residues. Germline CDR1 SEHNR, CDR2 FQNEAQ (reference sequence). J was trimmed by 3 bases and V by 5 bases; bases with no gene match: 6.

This clone came up a few times. V is TRBV28 and J is TRBJ1-3; D ambiguous. Trimming cost V 0 bases and J 0 bases, with 6 bases left between them. The CDR3 covers 15 residues. Germline lookup yields CDR1 MDHEN and CDR2 SYDVKM. DNA of the CDR3: TGTGCCAGCAGTTTATGGGTGAGCTCTGGAAACACCATATATTTT. Translated, it gives CASSLWVSSGNTIYF. Full variable domain (remainder filled in from reference TRBV28 and TRBJ1-3): DVKVTQSSRYLVKRTGEKVFLECVQDMDHENMFWYRQDPGLGLRLIYFSYDVKMKEKGDIPEGYSVSREKKERFSLILESASTNQTSMYLCASSLWVSSGNTIYFGEGSWLTVV.

The chain has TRBV4-2 and TRBJ2-1, with no clear D. Germline CDR1 LGHNA, CDR2 YNFKEQ. V was cut by 0 bases and J by 3 bases, with 6 bases left in between. This CDR3 has 14 residues. In DNA, the CDR3 is TGTGCCAGCAGCCAAGAGGGCCACTACAATGAGCAGTTCTTC. It codes for CASSQEGHYNEQFF.

The chain recombines TRBV12-5 with TRBJ1-2; D may be TRBD1 (6 bases). Germline V gene lookup returns CDR1 LGHNT and CDR2 FRNRAP. The CDR3 totals 14 residues. V was pared by 2 bases and J by 6 bases, with 13 bases between. CDR3 coding DNA: TGTGCTAGTGGTTTGTATGGGGGGGCTGATGGCTACACCTTC. The encoded protein is CASGLYGGADGYTF.

V gene TRBV18 combines with J gene TRBJ2-7, with 9 bases that match TRBD2. The V gene's germline CDR1 is KGHSH and CDR2 LQKENI. Trimming took 0 bases from V and 4 from J; bases not matched to a gene: 7. CDR3 size: 16 residues. CDR3 sequence reads: CASSPPLAGGKYEQYF. The DNA of the CDR3 is TGTGCCAGCTCACCACCGTTGGCGGGGGGGAAATACGAGCAGTACTTC.

This clone was detected a few times. CDR3 amino acids: CASSVEARNPYEQYF. The CDR3 DNA reads as TGTGCCAGCAGCGTAGAAGCCCGCAACCCCTACGAGCAGTACTTC. This rearrangement joins TRBV9 to TRBJ2-7; no clear D gene. V lost 0 bases to trimming and J lost 2 bases, with 12 bases between them. The CDR3 totals 15 residues. Germline CDR1 and CDR2: SGDLS and YYNGEE.

This chain connects TRBV20-1 to TRBJ2-7; TRBD1 matches at 10 bases. V lost 3 bases, J lost 0 bases, and 8 bases stayed unmatched. The V gene's germline CDR1 is DFQATT and CDR2 SNEGSKA (reference sequence). The CDR3 is 16 residues long. As DNA, the CDR3 is TGCAGTGCTAGTATTTTGGGACAGGGGAGCTCCTACGAGCAGTACTTC. It encodes CSASILGQGSSYEQYF.

The chain uses TRBV6-1 and TRBJ1-3, with 7 bases lining up with TRBD1. CDR3 length: 16 amino acids. Unmatched junction bases numbered 5, after V lost 3 bases and J lost 0 bases. Germline V gene lookup returns CDR1 MNHNS and CDR2 SASEGT. The CDR3 nucleotides are TGTGCCAGCAGTGATCAAGGGACAGTCTCTGGAAACACCATATATTTT. This encodes CASSDQGTVSGNTIYF.

This clone occurred many times. V is TRBV24-1 and J is TRBJ1-5; no clear D. Trimming shortened V by 0 bases and J by 1 base, and 15 bases separated the two germline ends. The CDR3 sequence is 18 residues long. Germline assignment: CDR1 KGHDR and CDR2 SFDVKD. The CDR3 DNA is TGTGCCACCAGTGATTTGATACTGCGGAGGGTGAGCAATCAGCCCCAGCATTTT. Protein sequence: CATSDLILRRVSNQPQHF.